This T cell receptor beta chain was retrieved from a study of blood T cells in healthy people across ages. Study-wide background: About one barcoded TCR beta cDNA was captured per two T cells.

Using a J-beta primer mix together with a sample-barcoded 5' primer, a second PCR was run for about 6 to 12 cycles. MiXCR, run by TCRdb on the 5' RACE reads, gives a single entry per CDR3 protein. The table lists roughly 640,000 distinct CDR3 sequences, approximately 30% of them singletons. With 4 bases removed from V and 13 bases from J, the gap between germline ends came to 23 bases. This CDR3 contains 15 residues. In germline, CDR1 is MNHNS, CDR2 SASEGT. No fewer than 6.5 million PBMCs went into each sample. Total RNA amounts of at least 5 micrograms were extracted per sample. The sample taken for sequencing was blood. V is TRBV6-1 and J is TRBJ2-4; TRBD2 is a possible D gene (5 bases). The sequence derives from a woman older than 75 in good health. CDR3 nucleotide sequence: TGTGCCAGCAGTGTCAACATCGCGGAGGCATACGGGCAGTACTTC. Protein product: CASSVNIAEAYGQYF.